This TCR beta chain was sequenced for a study of Tregs in tolerant kidney transplant recipients. General study points: Tregs expanded with activated donor B cells seemed most donor-specific. The small number of patients limits these findings pending further validation.

In the case of this clone: The antigen remains undetermined.

The data were produced by immunoSEQ multiplex PCR, yet TCRdb's version contains in-frame clones alone and is incomplete. The data contain about 77,000 clones, roughly 98% of them singletons. The clonotype was recovered from a human donor who received a combined kidney and bone marrow transplant. This material consisted of CD4+ T cells from blood, taken before the transplant.

The chain's CDR3 is CASSFGQGATDTQYF. The CDR3 bases are TGTGCCAGCAGTTTTGGACAGGGGGCCACAGATACGCAGTATTTT. The chain uses TRBV6-5 and TRBJ2-3; 11 nucleotides align to TRBD1. Trimming at V came to 4 bases and at J to 2 bases, leaving 2 bases not matched to a gene. The CDR3 runs 15 residues. Germline lookup yields CDR1 MNHEY and CDR2 SVGAGI.